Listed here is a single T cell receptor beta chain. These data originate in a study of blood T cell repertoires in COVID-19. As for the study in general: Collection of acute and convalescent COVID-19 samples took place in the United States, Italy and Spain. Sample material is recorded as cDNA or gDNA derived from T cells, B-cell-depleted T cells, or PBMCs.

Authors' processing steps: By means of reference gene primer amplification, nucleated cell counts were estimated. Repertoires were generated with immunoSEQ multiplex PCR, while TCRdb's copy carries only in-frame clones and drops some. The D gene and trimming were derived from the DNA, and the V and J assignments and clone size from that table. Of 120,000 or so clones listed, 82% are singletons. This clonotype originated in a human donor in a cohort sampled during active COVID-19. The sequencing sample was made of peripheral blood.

This CDR3 is CASSFGGQGAYNSPLHF. As DNA, the CDR3 is TGTGCCAGCAGCTTCGGCGGACAGGGGGCTTATAATTCACCCCTCCACTTT. This chain links TRBV7-2 with TRBJ1-6; TRBD1 agrees at 11 bases. The CDR3 totals 17 residues. The germline gives CDR1 SGHTA, CDR2 FQGNSA. Trimming took 3 bases from V and 4 from J; bases not matched to a gene: 5. Filled out from reference TRBV7-2 and TRBJ1-6, the complete variable domain reads GAGVSQSPSNKVTEKGKDVELRCDPISGHTALYWYRQSLGQGLEFLIYFQGNSAPDKSGLPSDRFSAERTGGSVSTLTIQRTQQEDSAVYLCASSFGGQGAYNSPLHFGNGTRLTVT.